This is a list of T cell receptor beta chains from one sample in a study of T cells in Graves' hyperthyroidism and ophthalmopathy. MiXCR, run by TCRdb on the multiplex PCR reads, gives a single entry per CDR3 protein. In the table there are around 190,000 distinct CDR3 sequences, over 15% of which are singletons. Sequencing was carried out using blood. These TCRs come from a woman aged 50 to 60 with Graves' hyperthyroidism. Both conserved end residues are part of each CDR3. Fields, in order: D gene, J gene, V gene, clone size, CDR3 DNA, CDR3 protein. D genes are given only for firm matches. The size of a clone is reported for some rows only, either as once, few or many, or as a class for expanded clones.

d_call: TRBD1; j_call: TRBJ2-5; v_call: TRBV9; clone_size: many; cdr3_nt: TGTGCCAGCAGCGTACGACAGGGGGAATGGGAGACCCAGTACTTC; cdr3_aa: CASSVRQGEWETQYF
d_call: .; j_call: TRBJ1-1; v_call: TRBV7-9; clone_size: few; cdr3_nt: TGTGCCAGCAGCCAAGACTCGAACACTGAAGCTTTCTTT; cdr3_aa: CASSQDSNTEAFF
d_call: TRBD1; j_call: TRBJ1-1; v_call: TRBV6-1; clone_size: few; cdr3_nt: TGTGCCAGAAAGGACAGGTTGGCTTTCTTT; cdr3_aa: CARKDRLAFF
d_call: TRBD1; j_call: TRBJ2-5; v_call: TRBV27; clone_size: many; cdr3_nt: TGTGCCAGCGCATCCTGGACAGGGGGTTCTGAGACCCAGTACTTC; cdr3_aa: CASASWTGGSETQYF
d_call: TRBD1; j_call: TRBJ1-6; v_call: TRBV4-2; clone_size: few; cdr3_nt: TGTGCCAGCAGCCAAGATGGGACAGGGATTAATTCACCCCTCCACTTT; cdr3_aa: CASSQDGTGINSPLHF
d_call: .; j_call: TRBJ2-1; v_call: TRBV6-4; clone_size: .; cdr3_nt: TGTGCCAGCAGTGGCTCGGGGAGGTACAATGAGCAGTTCTTC; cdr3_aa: CASSGSGRYNEQFF
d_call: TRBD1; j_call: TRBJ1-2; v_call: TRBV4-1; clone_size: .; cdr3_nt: TGCGCCAGCAGCCAATACGAGGTCGGGACAGGGTATGGCTACACCTTC; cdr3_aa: CASSQYEVGTGYGYTF
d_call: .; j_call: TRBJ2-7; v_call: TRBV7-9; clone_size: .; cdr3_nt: TGTGCCAGCTCCCAGACCGGTCCCTACGAGCAGTACTTC; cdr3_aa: CASSQTGPYEQYF
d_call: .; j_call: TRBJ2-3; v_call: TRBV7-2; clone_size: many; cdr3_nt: TGTGCCAGCAGCTCCCGGGTTAGCGGCCGCCCAAGTACGCAGTATTTT; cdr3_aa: CASSSRVSGRPSTQYF
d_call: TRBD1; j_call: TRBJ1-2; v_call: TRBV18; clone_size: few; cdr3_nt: TGTGCCAGCTCACCAGAGGGGGCGCATTACTATGGCTACACCTTC; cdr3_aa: CASSPEGAHYYGYTF
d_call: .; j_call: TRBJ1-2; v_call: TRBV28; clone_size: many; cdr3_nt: TGTGCCACCTTTACCCCTAACTATGGCTACACCTTC; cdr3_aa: CATFTPNYGYTF
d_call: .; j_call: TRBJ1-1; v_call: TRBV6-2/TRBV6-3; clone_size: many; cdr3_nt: TGTGCCAGCAGTTACACAGGGTGGGAGGCTTTCTTT; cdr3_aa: CASSYTGWEAFF
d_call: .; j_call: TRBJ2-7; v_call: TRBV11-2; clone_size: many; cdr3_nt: TGTGCCAGCAGCTCCAGGAGAGGGGACGAGCAGTACTTC; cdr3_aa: CASSSRRGDEQYF
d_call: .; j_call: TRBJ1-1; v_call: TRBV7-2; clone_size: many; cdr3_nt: TGTGCCAGCAGCCTTCAAACAGGCCTGAACACTGAAGCTTTCTTT; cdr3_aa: CASSLQTGLNTEAFF
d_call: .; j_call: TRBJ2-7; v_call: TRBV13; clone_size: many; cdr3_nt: TGTGCCAGCAGCTTAAGAGGGGATATCAACGAGCAGTACTTC; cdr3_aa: CASSLRGDINEQYF
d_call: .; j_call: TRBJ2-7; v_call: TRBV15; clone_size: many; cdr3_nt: TGTGCCACCAGCAGAATGTTAACAGGGATGTACGAGCAGTACTTC; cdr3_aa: CATSRMLTGMYEQYF
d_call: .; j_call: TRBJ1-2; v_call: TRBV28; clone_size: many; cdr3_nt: TGTGCCAGCACCCCTGGTCATCTCTATGGCTACACCTTC; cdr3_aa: CASTPGHLYGYTF
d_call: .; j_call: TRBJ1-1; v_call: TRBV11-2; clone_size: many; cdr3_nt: TGTGCCAGCAGCGCTCGGTCGGGGGTAGACACTGAAGCTTTCTTT; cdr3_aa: CASSARSGVDTEAFF